The rows below give T cell receptor beta chains drawn from one sample of a study of cytotoxic CD8 clonotypes in ibrutinib-treated CLL. Clones were read by immunoSEQ multiplex PCR, and TCRdb kept only the in-frame ones, dropping some. This table holds roughly 220,000 clones, around 70% found once. The sample consisted of PBMCs, taken after 12 months of ibrutinib treatment. Receptors were obtained from a human donor with chronic lymphocytic leukemia. The CDR3 runs from the conserved cysteine through the conserved F or W. A D gene is named only where the DNA matches it firmly. Only some rows state a clone size, as once, few, many or a class for expanded clones.

v_gene: TRBV7-2
d_gene: TRBD2
j_gene: TRBJ2-7
abundance: NA
CDR3aa: CASSLGGLAGGYEQYF
CDR3nt: TGTGCCAGCAGCTTAGGAGGACTAGCGGGAGGTTACGAGCAGTACTTC

v_gene: TRBV4-1
d_gene: NA
j_gene: TRBJ2-5
abundance: NA
CDR3aa: CASSHVTGREVRTQYF
CDR3nt: TGCGCCAGCAGCCATGTTACAGGGAGGGAGGTCCGGACCCAGTACTTC

v_gene: TRBV7-3
d_gene: NA
j_gene: TRBJ1-3
abundance: NA
CDR3aa: CASSLGLSSGNTIYF
CDR3nt: TGTGCCAGCAGCTTAGGACTCAGCTCTGGAAACACCATATATTTT

v_gene: TRBV19
d_gene: NA
j_gene: TRBJ1-1
abundance: NA
CDR3aa: CASSFWGLDTEAFF
CDR3nt: TGTGCCAGTAGTTTTTGGGGGCTGGACACTGAAGCTTTCTTT

v_gene: TRBV7-9
d_gene: NA
j_gene: TRBJ1-2
abundance: NA
CDR3aa: CGTGRGNYGYTF
CDR3nt: TGTGGAACAGGGCGAGGTAACTATGGCTACACCTTC

v_gene: TRBV19
d_gene: NA
j_gene: TRBJ1-1
abundance: NA
CDR3aa: CASTRYLDTEAFF
CDR3nt: TGTGCCAGTACGAGATACCTGGACACTGAAGCTTTCTTT

v_gene: TRBV9
d_gene: NA
j_gene: TRBJ2-5
abundance: NA
CDR3aa: CASSVVAGQETQYF
CDR3nt: TGTGCCAGCAGCGTAGTCGCGGGCCAAGAGACCCAGTACTTC

v_gene: TRBV30
d_gene: TRBD2
j_gene: TRBJ2-1
abundance: NA
CDR3aa: CAWNQLAGSYNEQFF
CDR3nt: TGTGCCTGGAACCAGCTAGCGGGGTCCTACAATGAGCAGTTCTTC

v_gene: TRBV7-2
d_gene: NA
j_gene: TRBJ1-2
abundance: once
CDR3aa: CASSLAGGRDYGYTF
CDR3nt: TGTGCCAGCAGCTTAGCCGGGGGACGCGACTATGGCTACACCTTC

v_gene: TRBV4-1
d_gene: NA
j_gene: TRBJ1-2
abundance: few
CDR3aa: CASSQTDTANYGYTF
CDR3nt: TGCGCCAGCAGCCAAACGGACACAGCTAACTATGGCTACACCTTC

v_gene: TRBV25-1
d_gene: NA
j_gene: TRBJ1-4
abundance: NA
CDR3aa: CATKSGDATNEKLFF
CDR3nt: TGTGCCACCAAGTCGGGGGATGCAACTAATGAAAAACTGTTTTTT

v_gene: TRBV5-1
d_gene: NA
j_gene: TRBJ1-2
abundance: NA
CDR3aa: CASSLSGQIDGYTF
CDR3nt: TGCGCCAGCAGCCTATCCGGACAGATCGATGGCTACACCTTC

v_gene: TRBV2
d_gene: NA
j_gene: TRBJ1-4
abundance: NA
CDR3aa: CASRETGATNEKLFF
CDR3nt: TGTGCCAGCAGAGAGACAGGAGCAACTAATGAAAAACTGTTTTTT

v_gene: TRBV10-2
d_gene: NA
j_gene: TRBJ2-7
abundance: few
CDR3aa: CASSELNYEQYF
CDR3nt: TGCGCCAGCAGTGAGCTTAACTACGAGCAGTACTTC

v_gene: TRBV7-2
d_gene: NA
j_gene: TRBJ2-7
abundance: few
CDR3aa: CASSRTGPPYEQYF
CDR3nt: TGTGCCAGCAGCCGCACAGGGCCCCCCTACGAGCAGTACTTC

v_gene: TRBV5-4
d_gene: TRBD1
j_gene: TRBJ1-2
abundance: few
CDR3aa: CASSTGVGYTF
CDR3nt: TGTGCCAGCAGCACAGGGGTTGGCTACACCTTC

v_gene: TRBV9
d_gene: NA
j_gene: TRBJ1-2
abundance: many
CDR3aa: CASSVADYGYTF
CDR3nt: TGTGCCAGCAGCGTAGCGGACTATGGCTACACCTTC

v_gene: TRBV11-2
d_gene: NA
j_gene: TRBJ1-2
abundance: NA
CDR3aa: CASSLVAEWGYGYTF
CDR3nt: TGTGCCAGCAGCTTAGTGGCAGAATGGGGCTATGGCTACACCTTC

v_gene: TRBV2
d_gene: TRBD1
j_gene: TRBJ2-7
abundance: NA
CDR3aa: CASSGLGQGTFYEQYF
CDR3nt: TGTGCCAGCAGTGGGTTGGGACAGGGGACCTTCTACGAGCAGTACTTC

v_gene: TRBV6-5
d_gene: NA
j_gene: TRBJ1-1
abundance: few
CDR3aa: CASSVGESEAFF
CDR3nt: TGTGCCAGCAGTGTCGGCGAGTCTGAAGCTTTCTTT

v_gene: TRBV25-1
d_gene: NA
j_gene: TRBJ2-1
abundance: once
CDR3aa: CASAGDKGYNEQFF
CDR3nt: TGTGCCAGCGCAGGGGACAAGGGGTACAATGAGCAGTTCTTC

v_gene: TRBV9
d_gene: TRBD2
j_gene: TRBJ2-5
abundance: once
CDR3aa: CASSVELAGGGEETQYF
CDR3nt: TGTGCCAGCAGCGTAGAACTAGCGGGAGGAGGGGAAGAGACCCAGTACTTC

v_gene: TRBV25-1
d_gene: NA
j_gene: TRBJ2-7
abundance: once
CDR3aa: CASSPWTGTGSYEQYF
CDR3nt: TGTGCCAGCAGCCCTTGGACCGGGACCGGTTCCTACGAGCAGTACTTC

v_gene: TRBV6-7
d_gene: NA
j_gene: TRBJ2-7
abundance: NA
CDR3aa: CASSPPPPGYEQYF
CDR3nt: TGTGCCAGCAGTCCCCCCCCACCGGGCTACGAGCAGTACTTC

v_gene: TRBV10-2
d_gene: NA
j_gene: TRBJ2-1
abundance: many
CDR3aa: CASSEQGSYNEQFF
CDR3nt: TGCGCCAGCAGTGAACAGGGCTCCTACAATGAGCAGTTCTTC

v_gene: TRBV5-8
d_gene: TRBD1
j_gene: TRBJ1-2
abundance: NA
CDR3aa: CASSLTGQSPYGYTF
CDR3nt: TGTGCCAGCAGCCTAACGGGACAGAGTCCCTATGGCTACACCTTC

v_gene: TRBV5-6
d_gene: NA
j_gene: TRBJ1-2
abundance: NA
CDR3aa: CASSLGLPSRGYTF
CDR3nt: TGTGCCAGCAGCTTGGGGCTGCCCTCGCGGGGCTACACCTTC

v_gene: TRBV5-3
d_gene: NA
j_gene: TRBJ1-4
abundance: NA
CDR3aa: CARSLRGDQGEKLFF
CDR3nt: TGTGCCAGAAGCCTGAGAGGGGATCAGGGGGAAAAACTGTTTTTT

v_gene: TRBV5-1
d_gene: TRBD1
j_gene: TRBJ1-1
abundance: NA
CDR3aa: CASSTQTGPNTEAFF
CDR3nt: TGCGCCAGCAGCACTCAGACAGGGCCGAACACTGAAGCTTTCTTT

v_gene: TRBV30
d_gene: TRBD1
j_gene: TRBJ1-1
abundance: NA
CDR3aa: CAWKFGTVPNTEAFF
CDR3nt: TGTGCCTGGAAATTTGGGACAGTCCCGAACACTGAAGCTTTCTTT

v_gene: TRBV11-2
d_gene: TRBD1
j_gene: TRBJ2-7
abundance: once
CDR3aa: CASSTNRGPGGEQYF
CDR3nt: TGTGCCAGCAGCACCAACAGGGGCCCCGGAGGCGAGCAGTACTTC

v_gene: TRBV9
d_gene: NA
j_gene: TRBJ1-1
abundance: NA
CDR3aa: CASSVSQGNTEAFF
CDR3nt: TGTGCCAGCAGCGTTTCCCAGGGGAACACTGAAGCTTTCTTT

v_gene: TRBV9
d_gene: NA
j_gene: TRBJ2-3
abundance: NA
CDR3aa: CASSARDGGIDTQYF
CDR3nt: TGTGCCAGCAGCGCGAGGGACGGGGGAATCGATACGCAGTATTTT

v_gene: TRBV5-1
d_gene: NA
j_gene: TRBJ2-2
abundance: NA
CDR3aa: CASSRGTPNTGELFF
CDR3nt: TGCGCCAGCAGCCGCGGGACACCAAACACCGGGGAGCTGTTTTTT

v_gene: TRBV9
d_gene: TRBD1
j_gene: TRBJ1-2
abundance: few
CDR3aa: CASSVGMDRGPLDYGYTF
CDR3nt: TGTGCCAGCAGCGTAGGGATGGACAGGGGGCCCCTCGACTATGGCTACACCTTC

v_gene: TRBV5-6
d_gene: NA
j_gene: TRBJ2-2
abundance: few
CDR3aa: CASSIMGLLAGELFF
CDR3nt: TGTGCCAGCAGCATTATGGGGCTCTTGGCGGGGGAGCTGTTTTTT

v_gene: TRBV11-2
d_gene: TRBD1
j_gene: TRBJ1-1
abundance: NA
CDR3aa: CASSLATGVTEAFF
CDR3nt: TGTGCCAGCAGCTTAGCGACAGGGGTCACTGAAGCTTTCTTT

v_gene: TRBV29-1
d_gene: NA
j_gene: TRBJ2-3
abundance: NA
CDR3aa: CSVSRDVEPGDTQYF
CDR3nt: TGCAGCGTCTCCCGGGACGTTGAACCAGGAGATACGCAGTATTTT

v_gene: TRBV5-4
d_gene: TRBD1
j_gene: TRBJ1-1
abundance: once
CDR3aa: CASSLSPDRENGEAFF
CDR3nt: TGTGCCAGCAGCCTTAGCCCGGACAGGGAAAATGGTGAAGCTTTCTTT

v_gene: TRBV19
d_gene: TRBD1
j_gene: TRBJ1-2
abundance: NA
CDR3aa: CASSQGQGNYGYTF
CDR3nt: TGTGCCAGTAGTCAAGGACAGGGTAACTATGGCTACACCTTC

v_gene: TRBV30
d_gene: TRBD1
j_gene: TRBJ1-2
abundance: NA
CDR3aa: CAWSNRGGYGYTF
CDR3nt: TGTGCCTGGAGCAACAGGGGGGGCTATGGCTACACCTTC

v_gene: TRBV2
d_gene: TRBD1
j_gene: TRBJ1-2
abundance: NA
CDR3aa: CASDRDSYGYTF
CDR3nt: TGTGCCAGCGACCGGGACAGCTATGGCTACACCTTC

v_gene: TRBV7-9
d_gene: NA
j_gene: TRBJ1-2
abundance: NA
CDR3aa: CASSSGQKDGYTF
CDR3nt: TGTGCCAGCAGCTCAGGACAGAAGGATGGCTACACCTTC

v_gene: TRBV5-1
d_gene: TRBD1
j_gene: TRBJ2-7
abundance: NA
CDR3aa: CASSSNRGYEQYF
CDR3nt: TGCGCCAGCAGCTCCAACAGGGGCTACGAGCAGTACTTC

v_gene: TRBV9
d_gene: NA
j_gene: TRBJ1-1
abundance: few
CDR3aa: CASSVIGGNTEAFF
CDR3nt: TGTGCCAGCAGCGTAATCGGGGGCAACACTGAAGCTTTCTTT

v_gene: TRBV6-5
d_gene: NA
j_gene: TRBJ1-2
abundance: few
CDR3aa: CASSDGFYTF
CDR3nt: TGTGCCAGCAGTGACGGTTTTTACACCTTC

v_gene: TRBV9
d_gene: TRBD1
j_gene: TRBJ1-2
abundance: NA
CDR3aa: CASSPRQGDGYTF
CDR3nt: TGTGCCAGCAGCCCCAGACAGGGGGATGGCTACACCTTC

v_gene: TRBV7-9
d_gene: TRBD2
j_gene: TRBJ2-7
abundance: NA
CDR3aa: CASSLERGAYEQYF
CDR3nt: TGTGCCAGCAGCTTAGAACGGGGGGCCTACGAGCAGTACTTC

v_gene: TRBV27
d_gene: NA
j_gene: TRBJ1-6
abundance: NA
CDR3aa: CASSPHRGVSPLHF
CDR3nt: TGTGCCAGCAGTCCCCATCGGGGGGTTTCACCCCTCCACTTT

v_gene: TRBV5-1
d_gene: NA
j_gene: TRBJ2-3
abundance: NA
CDR3aa: CASSFEGMSDTQYF
CDR3nt: TGCGCCAGCAGCTTCGAAGGGATGTCAGATACGCAGTATTTT

v_gene: TRBV28
d_gene: TRBD1
j_gene: TRBJ1-4
abundance: few
CDR3aa: CASSTRQGRYEKLFF
CDR3nt: TGTGCCAGCAGTACCAGACAGGGGAGGTATGAAAAACTGTTTTTT